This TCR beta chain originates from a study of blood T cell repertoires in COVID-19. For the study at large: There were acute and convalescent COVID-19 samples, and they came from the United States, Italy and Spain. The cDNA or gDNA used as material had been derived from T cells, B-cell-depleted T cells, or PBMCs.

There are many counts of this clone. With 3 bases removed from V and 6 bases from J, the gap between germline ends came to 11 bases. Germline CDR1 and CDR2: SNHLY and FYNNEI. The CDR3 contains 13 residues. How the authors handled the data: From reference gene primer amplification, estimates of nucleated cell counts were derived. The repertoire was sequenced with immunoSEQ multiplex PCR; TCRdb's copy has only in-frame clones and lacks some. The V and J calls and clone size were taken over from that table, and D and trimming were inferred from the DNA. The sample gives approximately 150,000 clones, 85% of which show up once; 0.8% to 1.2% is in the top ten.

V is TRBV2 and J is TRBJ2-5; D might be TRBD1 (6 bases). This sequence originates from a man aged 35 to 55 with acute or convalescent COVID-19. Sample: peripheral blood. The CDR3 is CASSESRGKTQYF. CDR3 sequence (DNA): TGTGCCAGCAGTGAGAGTAGGGGGAAGACCCAGTACTTC.